The T cell receptor (beta chain) under discussion was sequenced for a study of shared clonotypes between healthy human individuals (dated by TCRdb to about 2020). At the level of the whole study: Three men and two women, aged 18 to 49 years, made up the cohort. For each donor, CD4 naive and CD4 memory were each given three plates, CD8 naive was given two plates, and CD8 memory was given one plate. To estimate repertoire size and how much clonotype sharing occurs between individuals, the study deeply sequenced the blood TCR repertoires of five healthy adults. To increase sequencing depth and limit assay-specific biases, TCR repertoire library preparation and sequencing were carried out by different laboratories using diverse techniques. Each donor's leukapheresis produced roughly between roughly 0.9 and 9 billion PBMCs. Points the paper makes about the study in general: Sharing across a few donors was observed for around 5% of naive CD4, about 3.2% of naive CD8, 2.3% of memory CD4, and about 0.4% of memory CD8 clonotypes. Compared with non-shared clonotypes, the clonotypes found in all four sorted-subset donors had higher generation probabilities. Estimated clonotype richness was generally larger for naive than for memory subsets. Pairwise subsampling indicated that sequencing depth was expected to affect the degree of clonotype sharing among donors. Because the study included only a small number of donors, the genetic and exposure-history diversity represented was limited. Only blood was sampled, and tissue TCR repertoires likely differ from those in blood. Incomplete sequencing was indicated by rarefaction of sorted-subset datasets, despite the large sequencing depth.

Details on this clone: This receptor's antigen is unknown. The sample holds no much larger clone one base away, and base qualities are not on file.

CD8 naive samples consisted of CD45RO-negative cells that were positively selected for CCR7, yielding a CD45RA+CCR7+ population without TemRA cells. Healthy HIV-negative adults with no recently reported acute infections or vaccinations were included as donors. All donors were Caucasian adults living in Nashville, Tennessee, USA. Blood was obtained by leukapheresis, after which PBMCs were separated by Ficoll-Histopaque density gradient centrifugation and cryopreserved in liquid nitrogen vapor phase. Purity and quantity of every magnetically sorted T cell population were checked by analytical flow cytometry. Genomic DNA was isolated from every sorted fraction and measured by UV absorbance on a Nanodrop 2000c. Using the deep immunoSEQ assay, TCR CDR3 regions were amplified from genomic DNA by multiplex PCR. For each cell subset, the extracted genomic DNA was distributed evenly across all wells of several immunoSEQ 96-well plates, and each plate served as one replicate. For sorted subsets, each replicate PCR was loaded with approximately 200 ng genomic DNA, equivalent to approximately 27,000 T cell genomes. Purified libraries were quantified with a Qubit 3.0 fluorometer, sized on a Bioanalyzer 2100, and re-quantified with the KAPA Library Quantification kit. Every immunoSEQ 96-well plate was sequenced on a dedicated single-read 150-cycle Illumina NextSeq 550 flow cell. For the original study's pipeline: Because the immunoSEQ output held only junctional sequences and lacked quality scores, the filtering could not match the filtering applied to full-length reads. To assign V/J genes and CDR3, sequences were annotated against IMGT germline references using PyIR, a Python wrapper for IgBLAST v1.9. Reads with weak V/J assignments (E-value above 1e-6), missing CDR3, stop codons, out-of-frame junctions, or ambiguous translated residues were removed. V3J clonotypes were defined as sequences sharing an identical inferred V gene, J gene, and CDR3 amino acid sequence. To compute the percentage overlap between repertoires, the number of shared unique clonotypes was divided by the size of the smaller repertoire. Three approaches were used to assess repertoire richness: RTK rarefaction, the Chao1 estimator, and Recon v2.1 estimates of unobserved clonotypes. For all TCRbeta clonotypes obtained by the gDNA method from several donors, generation probabilities were computed with OLGA. Here the immuneACCESS table is served through TCRdb, limited to in-frame sequences with V and J called. Missing clones are a known gap in these copies; in checked studies unresolved V genes cover under half, and the rest lacks a known reason. D and trimming come from the DNA, and the V and J calls and clone size come from that table. For this sample the table gives approximately 1.9 million clones, of which 93% were detected only once. The ten largest clones capture more than 1.5% of the sample.

Based on the germline V gene, the CDR1 and CDR2 sequences are SQVTM and ANQGSEA. V and J are truncated by 5 bases and 4 bases respectively, leaving an intervening sequence of 6 bases. Spanning cysteine to phenylalanine, the CDR3 consists of 11 amino acids. Of the read, only the CDR3 DNA is kept; its 33 bases are in frame from base 1. In this chain, TRBV29-1 is recombined with TRBJ2-1, with the identity of the D gene unclear. The receptor was isolated from a man between 18 and 35 years old in good health. Some clones in this sample may be carry-over from other donors' samples. Sequencing was performed on naive CD8+ T cells from PBMCs. This specimen's cell subset or site label, per the study, means: CD45RA+CCR7+. The CDR3 region reads CSVRQYNEQFF. The DNA is as follows: TGCAGCGTTCGGCAGTACAATGAGCAGTTCTTC.